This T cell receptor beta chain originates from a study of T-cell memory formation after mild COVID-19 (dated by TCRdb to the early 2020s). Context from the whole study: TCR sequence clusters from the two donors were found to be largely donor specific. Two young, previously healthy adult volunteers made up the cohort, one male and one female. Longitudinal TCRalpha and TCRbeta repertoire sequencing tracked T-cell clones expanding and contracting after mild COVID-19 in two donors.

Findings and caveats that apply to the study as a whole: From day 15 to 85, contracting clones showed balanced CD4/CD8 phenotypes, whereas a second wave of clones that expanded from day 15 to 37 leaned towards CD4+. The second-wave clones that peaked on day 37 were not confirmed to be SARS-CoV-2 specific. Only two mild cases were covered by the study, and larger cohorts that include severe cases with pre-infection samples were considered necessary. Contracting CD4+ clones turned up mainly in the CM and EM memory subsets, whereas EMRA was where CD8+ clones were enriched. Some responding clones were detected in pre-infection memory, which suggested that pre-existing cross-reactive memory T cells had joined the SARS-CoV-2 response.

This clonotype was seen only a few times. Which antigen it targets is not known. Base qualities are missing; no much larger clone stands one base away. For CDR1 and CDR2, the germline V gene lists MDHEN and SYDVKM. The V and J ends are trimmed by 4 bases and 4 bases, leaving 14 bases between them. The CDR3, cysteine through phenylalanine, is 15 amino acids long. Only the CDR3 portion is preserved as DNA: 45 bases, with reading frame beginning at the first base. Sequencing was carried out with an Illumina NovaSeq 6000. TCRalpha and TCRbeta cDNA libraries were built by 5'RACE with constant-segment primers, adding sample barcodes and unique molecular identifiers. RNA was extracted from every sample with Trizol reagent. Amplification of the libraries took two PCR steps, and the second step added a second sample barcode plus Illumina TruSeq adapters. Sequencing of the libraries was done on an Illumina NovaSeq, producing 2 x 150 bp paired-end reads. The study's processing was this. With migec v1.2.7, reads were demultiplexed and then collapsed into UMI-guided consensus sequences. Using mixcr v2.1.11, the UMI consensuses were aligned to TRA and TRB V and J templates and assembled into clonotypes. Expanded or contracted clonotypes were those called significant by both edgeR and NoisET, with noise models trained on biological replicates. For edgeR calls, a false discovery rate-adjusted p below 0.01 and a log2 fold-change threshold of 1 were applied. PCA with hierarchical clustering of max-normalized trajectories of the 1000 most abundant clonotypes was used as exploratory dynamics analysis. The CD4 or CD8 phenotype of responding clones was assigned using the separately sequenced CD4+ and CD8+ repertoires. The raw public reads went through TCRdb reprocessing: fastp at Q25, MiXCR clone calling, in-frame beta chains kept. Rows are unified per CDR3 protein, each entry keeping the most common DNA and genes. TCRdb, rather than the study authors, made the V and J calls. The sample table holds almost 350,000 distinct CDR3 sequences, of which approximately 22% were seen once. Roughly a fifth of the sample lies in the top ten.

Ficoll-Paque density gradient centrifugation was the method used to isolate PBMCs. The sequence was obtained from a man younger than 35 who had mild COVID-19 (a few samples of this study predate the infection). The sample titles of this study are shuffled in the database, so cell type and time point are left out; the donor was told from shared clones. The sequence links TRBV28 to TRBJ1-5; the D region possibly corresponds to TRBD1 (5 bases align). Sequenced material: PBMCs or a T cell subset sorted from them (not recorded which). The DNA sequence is TGTGCCAGCAGTTCGGCAGACAGAATTAATCAGCCCCAGCATTTT. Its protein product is CASSSADRINQPQHF. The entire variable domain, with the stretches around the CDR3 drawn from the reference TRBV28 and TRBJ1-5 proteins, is DVKVTQSSRYLVKRTGEKVFLECVQDMDHENMFWYRQDPGLGLRLIYFSYDVKMKEKGDIPEGYSVSREKKERFSLILESASTNQTSMYLCASSSADRINQPQHFGDGTRLSIL.